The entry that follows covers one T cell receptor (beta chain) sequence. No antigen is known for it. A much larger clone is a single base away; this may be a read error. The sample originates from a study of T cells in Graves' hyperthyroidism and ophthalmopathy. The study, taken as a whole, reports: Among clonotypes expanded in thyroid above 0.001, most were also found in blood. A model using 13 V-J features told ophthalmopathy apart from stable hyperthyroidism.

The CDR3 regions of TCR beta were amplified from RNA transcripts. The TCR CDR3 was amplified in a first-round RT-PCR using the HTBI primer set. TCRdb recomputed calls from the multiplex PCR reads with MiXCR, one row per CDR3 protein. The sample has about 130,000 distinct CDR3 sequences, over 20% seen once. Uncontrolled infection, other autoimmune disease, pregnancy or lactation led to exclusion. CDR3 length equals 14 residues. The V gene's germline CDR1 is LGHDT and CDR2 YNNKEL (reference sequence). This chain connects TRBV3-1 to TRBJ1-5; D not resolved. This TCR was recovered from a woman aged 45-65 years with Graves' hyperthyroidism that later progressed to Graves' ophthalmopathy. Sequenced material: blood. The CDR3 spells CANSLGASPKPQHF. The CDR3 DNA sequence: TGTGCCAACAGCCTGGGCGCCTCACCCAAGCCCCAGCATTTT.